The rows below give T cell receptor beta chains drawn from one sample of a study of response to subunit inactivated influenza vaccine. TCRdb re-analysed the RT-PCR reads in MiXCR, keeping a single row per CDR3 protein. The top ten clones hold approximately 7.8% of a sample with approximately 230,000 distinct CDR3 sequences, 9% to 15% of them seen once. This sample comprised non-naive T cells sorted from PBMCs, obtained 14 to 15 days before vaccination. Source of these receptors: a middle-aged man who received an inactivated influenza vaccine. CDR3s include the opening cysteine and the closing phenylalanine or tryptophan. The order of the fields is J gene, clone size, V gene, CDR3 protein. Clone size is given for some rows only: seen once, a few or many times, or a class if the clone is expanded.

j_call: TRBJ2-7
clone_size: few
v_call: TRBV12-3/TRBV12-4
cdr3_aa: CASRPRAKGNYEQYF

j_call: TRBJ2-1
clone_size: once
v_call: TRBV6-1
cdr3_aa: CASRKTGGTEQFF

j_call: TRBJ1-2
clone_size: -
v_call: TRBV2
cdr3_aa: CASRRGQQKLGYTF

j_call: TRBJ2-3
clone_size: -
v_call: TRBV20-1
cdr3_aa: CSAYDTTQYF

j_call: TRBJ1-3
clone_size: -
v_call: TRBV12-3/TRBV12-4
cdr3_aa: CASSSHGGNTIYF

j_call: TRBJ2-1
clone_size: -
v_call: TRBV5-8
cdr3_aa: CASSAGERAAGNEQFF

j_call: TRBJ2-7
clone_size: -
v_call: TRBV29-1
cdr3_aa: CSVFTHSGRIWNEQYF

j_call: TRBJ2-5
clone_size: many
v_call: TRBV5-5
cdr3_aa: CASSWNQETQYF

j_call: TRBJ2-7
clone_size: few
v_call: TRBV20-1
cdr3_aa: CSARVAAGEQYF

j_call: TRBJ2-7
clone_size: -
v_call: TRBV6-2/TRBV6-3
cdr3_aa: CASSYPGAGVYEQYF

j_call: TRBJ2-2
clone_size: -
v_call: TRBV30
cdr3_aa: CAWSTGFDTGELFF

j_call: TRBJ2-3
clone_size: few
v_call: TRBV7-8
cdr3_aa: CASSSGLGTDTQYF

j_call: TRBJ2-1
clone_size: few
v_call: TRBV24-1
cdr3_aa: CATSDFGGRAFF

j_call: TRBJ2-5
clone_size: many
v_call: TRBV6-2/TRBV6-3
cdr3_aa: CASTQWTGRETQYF

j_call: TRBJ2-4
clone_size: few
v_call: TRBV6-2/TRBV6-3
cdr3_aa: CASSSRVTKNIQYF

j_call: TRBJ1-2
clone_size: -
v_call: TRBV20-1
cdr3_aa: CSAILRTGSYGYTF

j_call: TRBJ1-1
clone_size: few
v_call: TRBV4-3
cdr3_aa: CASSQDSRGSDPAFF

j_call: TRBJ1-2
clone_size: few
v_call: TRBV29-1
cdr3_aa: CSVGDSYGYTF

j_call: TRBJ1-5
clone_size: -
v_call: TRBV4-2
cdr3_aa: CASSPRGFDNQPQHF

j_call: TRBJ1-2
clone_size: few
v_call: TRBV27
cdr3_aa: CASSRTGVGGYTF

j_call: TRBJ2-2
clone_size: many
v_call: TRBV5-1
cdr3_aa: CASSPPGNTGELFF

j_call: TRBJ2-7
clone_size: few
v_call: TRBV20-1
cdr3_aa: CSAPGTSVEQYF

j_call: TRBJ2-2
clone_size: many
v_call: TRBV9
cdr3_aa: CASSVVPLNTGELFF

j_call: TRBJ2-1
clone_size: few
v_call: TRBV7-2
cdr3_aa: CASSLEPYNEQFF